The rows below give T cell receptor beta chains drawn from one sample of a study of OX40 agonist ivuxolimab in advanced cancers. Data came from immunoSEQ multiplex PCR; TCRdb stores just in-frame clones and leaves some out. This sample yields about 69,000 clones, of which about nine tenths are seen a single time; about 0.3% belongs to the top ten. The material was CD4+ or CD8+ T cells sorted from blood, obtained in a trial of the OX40 agonist ivuxolimab. The receptors here all came from an adult with an advanced solid tumor such as melanoma, head and neck, liver or kidney cancer. Each CDR3 is given with its conserved first and last residue. The D gene is left open where the match is weak. Only some rows state a clone size, as once, few, many or a class for expanded clones.

d_gene	j_gene	v_gene	abundance	CDR3aa	CDR3nt
.	TRBJ2-7	TRBV25-1	.	CASSAGYEQYF	TGTGCCAGCAGTGCTGGATACGAGCAGTACTTC
.	TRBJ2-3	TRBV29-1	.	CSVTDGAPDTQYF	TGCAGCGTCACGGACGGGGCCCCAGATACGCAGTATTTT
.	TRBJ2-1	TRBV12-5	.	CASGNRVGTYNEQFF	TGTGCTAGTGGCAACAGGGTGGGGACCTACAATGAGCAGTTCTTC
.	TRBJ2-5	TRBV27	.	CASRITGYQETQYF	TGTGCCAGCAGAATAACAGGGTACCAAGAGACCCAGTACTTC
TRBD1	TRBJ1-5	TRBV19	.	CASSMGQGDNQPQHF	TGTGCCAGTAGTATGGGTCAGGGGGACAATCAGCCCCAGCATTTT
TRBD2	TRBJ2-3	TRBV5-1	.	CASSLPSGSAPDTQYF	TGCGCCAGCAGCTTACCAAGCGGGAGTGCCCCAGATACGCAGTATTTT
TRBD1	TRBJ2-7	TRBV27	once	CASSLRQGVSYEQYF	TGTGCCAGCAGTTTAAGGCAGGGGGTAAGTTACGAGCAGTACTTC
TRBD2	TRBJ2-7	TRBV19	.	CASSPGLAGMYEQYF	TGTGCCAGTAGTCCAGGACTAGCGGGGATGTACGAGCAGTACTTC
.	TRBJ2-7	TRBV7-6	once	CASSMDYEQYF	TGTGCCAGCAGCATGGATTACGAGCAGTACTTC
.	TRBJ2-7	TRBV18	.	CASSPPGVDEQYF	TGTGCCAGCTCACCCCCCGGGGTCGACGAGCAGTACTTC
.	TRBJ2-6	TRBV27	.	CASTHGQLLSGANVLTF	TGTGCCAGCACCCACGGACAGTTGCTCTCTGGGGCCAACGTCCTGACTTTC
TRBD1	TRBJ2-7	TRBV11-1	.	CASSTKFGQGYEQYF	TGTGCCAGCAGTACAAAATTTGGACAGGGCTACGAGCAGTACTTC
.	TRBJ1-1	TRBV2	.	CASSASGTEAFF	TGTGCCAGCAGTGCATCAGGGACTGAAGCTTTCTTT
.	TRBJ2-3	TRBV9	.	CASSVGTGPEPQYF	TGTGCCAGCAGCGTAGGGACGGGACCCGAGCCGCAGTATTTT
.	TRBJ2-3	TRBV29-1	.	CSVDEGQRTDTQYF	TGCAGCGTCGACGAGGGGCAGCGCACAGATACGCAGTATTTT
TRBD1	TRBJ1-2	TRBV4-2	.	CASSQDGRDRGLITAGYTF	TGTGCCAGCAGCCAAGATGGTCGGGACAGGGGGCTGATTACTGCGGGCTACACCTTC
.	TRBJ2-7	TRBV28	.	CASSLNGMRQYF	TGTGCCAGCAGTTTAAATGGTATGCGGCAGTACTTC
.	TRBJ2-1	TRBV19	.	CASSTPGTLYNEQFF	TGTGCCAGTAGTACCCCCGGGACTCTCTACAATGAGCAGTTCTTC
.	TRBJ2-5	TRBV5-8	.	CASSLVWALGVQYF	TGTGCCAGCAGCTTGGTTTGGGCCCTGGGTGTCCAGTACTTC
TRBD2	TRBJ2-1	TRBV30	few	CAWRLAGGNEQFF	TGTGCCTGGAGACTAGCGGGCGGTAATGAGCAGTTCTTC
TRBD2	TRBJ2-3	TRBV6-5	.	CASSSGTSEYF	TGTGCCAGCAGTTCGGGGACTAGCGAGTATTTT
TRBD1	TRBJ2-5	TRBV28	.	CASSWRTGGEETQYF	TGTGCCAGCAGCTGGAGGACAGGGGGCGAAGAGACCCAGTACTTC
.	TRBJ2-2	TRBV5-1	.	CASSFWQTLDTGELFF	TGCGCCAGCAGCTTTTGGCAGACGTTAGACACCGGGGAGCTGTTTTTT
.	TRBJ1-4	TRBV19	.	CASTVTGIEKLFF	TGTGCCAGTACCGTCACAGGGATTGAAAAACTGTTTTTT
TRBD1	TRBJ1-3	TRBV11-2	.	CASSSDRGTSGNTIYF	TGTGCCAGCAGCTCCGACAGGGGGACATCTGGAAACACCATATATTTT
.	TRBJ1-1	TRBV11-2	.	CASSLYGVGNTEAFF	TGTGCCAGCAGCTTATACGGGGTGGGGAACACTGAAGCTTTCTTT
.	TRBJ2-7	TRBV11-2	.	CASSSTSYEQYF	TGTGCCAGCAGCTCGACTAGTTACGAGCAGTACTTC
.	TRBJ2-5	TRBV18	.	CASSPGGGETQYF	TGTGCCAGCTCACCTGGAGGGGGAGAGACCCAGTACTTC
TRBD1	TRBJ2-2	TRBV19	.	CASSLFGQGMAGELFF	TGTGCCAGTAGCTTGTTCGGACAGGGAATGGCCGGGGAGCTGTTTTTT
TRBD2	TRBJ2-2	TRBV5-1	once	CASSRSPGLAGYANTGELFF	TGCGCCAGCAGCCGATCCCCGGGACTAGCGGGGTATGCGAACACCGGGGAGCTGTTTTTT
.	TRBJ2-1	TRBV18	.	CASSPRLGVDEQFF	TGTGCCAGCTCACCACGGCTGGGGGTAGATGAGCAGTTCTTC
.	TRBJ1-1	TRBV27	once	CASSLLLNTEAFF	TGTGCCAGCAGTTTATTGCTAAACACTGAAGCTTTCTTT
.	TRBJ1-1	TRBV21-1	.	CASSIFAAGLNTEAFF	TGTGCCAGCAGCATCTTCGCGGCAGGATTGAACACTGAAGCTTTCTTT
.	TRBJ2-3	TRBV11-2	.	CASSRGRGFSDTQYF	TGTGCCAGCAGCCGCGGTCGGGGTTTTTCTGATACGCAGTATTTT
TRBD1	TRBJ1-1	TRBV7-2	.	CASSPPTGMNTEAFF	TGTGCCAGCAGCCCCCCGACAGGGATGAACACTGAAGCTTTCTTT